The T cell receptor (beta chain) described here comes from a study of CD8 T cells in ankylosing spondylitis. Whole-study results and caveats: Some motif variants were previously reported in reactive arthritis synovial fluid and blood. Several highly homologous variants made up a TCR beta motif, and this motif appeared characteristic of ankylosing spondylitis blood. Matched ankylosing spondylitis synovial fluid reportedly showed significant enrichment of disease-linked clones.

Using quantitative 5'-RACE with molecular barcodes, the authors made TCR beta libraries. From the 5' RACE reads, TCRdb called clonotypes with MiXCR, one entry per CDR3 protein. The data show about 310,000 distinct CDR3 sequences, about a fifth seen once. The germline CDR1 and CDR2 sequences are LGHDT and YNNKEL (reference sequence). Trimming removed 7 bases at V and 7 bases at J, with 10 bases between. The CDR3 loop spans 11 amino acids. This clonotype was observed a few times. What it binds is not known. J is TRBJ2-5 and V is TRBV3-1; tentatively, D is TRBD2 (5 bases). Sequencing was carried out using blood, either unsorted or a sorted T cell fraction (not recorded which). The clonotype was recovered from a female donor with ankylosing spondylitis or in good health (not recorded which). The CDR3 DNA reads TGTGCCAGCACGGGGAAGCGGACCCAGTACTTC. This codes for CASTGKRTQYF.